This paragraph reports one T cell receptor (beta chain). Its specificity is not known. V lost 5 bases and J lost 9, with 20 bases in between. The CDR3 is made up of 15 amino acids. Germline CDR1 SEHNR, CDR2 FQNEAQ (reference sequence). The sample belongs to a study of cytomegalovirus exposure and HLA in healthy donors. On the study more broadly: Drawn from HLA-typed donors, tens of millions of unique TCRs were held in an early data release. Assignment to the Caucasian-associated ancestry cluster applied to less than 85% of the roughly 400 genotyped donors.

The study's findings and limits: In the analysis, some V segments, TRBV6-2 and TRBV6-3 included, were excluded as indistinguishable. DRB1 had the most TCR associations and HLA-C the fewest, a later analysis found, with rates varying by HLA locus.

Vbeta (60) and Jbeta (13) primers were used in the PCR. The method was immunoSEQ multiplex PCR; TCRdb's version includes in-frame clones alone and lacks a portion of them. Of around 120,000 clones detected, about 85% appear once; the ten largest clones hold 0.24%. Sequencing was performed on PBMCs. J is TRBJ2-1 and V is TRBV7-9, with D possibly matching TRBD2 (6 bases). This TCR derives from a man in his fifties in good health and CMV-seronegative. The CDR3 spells CASSPSGTGRIEQFF. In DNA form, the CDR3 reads TGTGCCAGCAGCCCATCCGGGACTGGGCGGATTGAGCAGTTCTTC.